The T cell receptor (beta chain) under discussion was sequenced for a study of Ad26.COV2.S vaccination and SARS-CoV-2 variants. Study details: By the intramuscular route, Ad26.COV2.S was given once, or twice 56 days apart.

Documented treatment: over 15 received Ad26.COV2.S at low or high dose, single or two shots; roughly five received placebo; per-sample allocation not given. Material that was analyzed had been drawn on day 63 after the first vaccine or placebo injection. Clones were sequenced by immunoSEQ multiplex PCR, and TCRdb holds only the in-frame ones, with some missing. Here the sample spans some 390,000 clones, 70% to 90% being singletons. Study results and limitations: Individuals receiving vaccine had higher spike-specific TCR breadth than placebo recipients did. Analytic work on TCR breadth and depth might have understated the full extent of total T cell responses.

CDR1 is LGHNT, CDR2 FRNRAP, per germline. Trimming removed 3 bases at V and 2 bases at J, with 5 bases between. The CDR3 contains 12 residues. This clone has only one observation. What it recognizes is unknown. The chain is built from TRBV12-5 and TRBJ2-7; D is perhaps TRBD2 (5 bases). Sequencing was performed on peripheral blood, taken in a trial of Ad26.COV2.S vaccine versus placebo. The sequence came from a person aged 18 to 65 who received the Ad26.COV2.S COVID-19 vaccine or a placebo. CDR3 sequence (DNA): TGTGCTAGTGGTTTCGGGACCTACGAGCAGTACTTC. It is translated as CASGFGTYEQYF.